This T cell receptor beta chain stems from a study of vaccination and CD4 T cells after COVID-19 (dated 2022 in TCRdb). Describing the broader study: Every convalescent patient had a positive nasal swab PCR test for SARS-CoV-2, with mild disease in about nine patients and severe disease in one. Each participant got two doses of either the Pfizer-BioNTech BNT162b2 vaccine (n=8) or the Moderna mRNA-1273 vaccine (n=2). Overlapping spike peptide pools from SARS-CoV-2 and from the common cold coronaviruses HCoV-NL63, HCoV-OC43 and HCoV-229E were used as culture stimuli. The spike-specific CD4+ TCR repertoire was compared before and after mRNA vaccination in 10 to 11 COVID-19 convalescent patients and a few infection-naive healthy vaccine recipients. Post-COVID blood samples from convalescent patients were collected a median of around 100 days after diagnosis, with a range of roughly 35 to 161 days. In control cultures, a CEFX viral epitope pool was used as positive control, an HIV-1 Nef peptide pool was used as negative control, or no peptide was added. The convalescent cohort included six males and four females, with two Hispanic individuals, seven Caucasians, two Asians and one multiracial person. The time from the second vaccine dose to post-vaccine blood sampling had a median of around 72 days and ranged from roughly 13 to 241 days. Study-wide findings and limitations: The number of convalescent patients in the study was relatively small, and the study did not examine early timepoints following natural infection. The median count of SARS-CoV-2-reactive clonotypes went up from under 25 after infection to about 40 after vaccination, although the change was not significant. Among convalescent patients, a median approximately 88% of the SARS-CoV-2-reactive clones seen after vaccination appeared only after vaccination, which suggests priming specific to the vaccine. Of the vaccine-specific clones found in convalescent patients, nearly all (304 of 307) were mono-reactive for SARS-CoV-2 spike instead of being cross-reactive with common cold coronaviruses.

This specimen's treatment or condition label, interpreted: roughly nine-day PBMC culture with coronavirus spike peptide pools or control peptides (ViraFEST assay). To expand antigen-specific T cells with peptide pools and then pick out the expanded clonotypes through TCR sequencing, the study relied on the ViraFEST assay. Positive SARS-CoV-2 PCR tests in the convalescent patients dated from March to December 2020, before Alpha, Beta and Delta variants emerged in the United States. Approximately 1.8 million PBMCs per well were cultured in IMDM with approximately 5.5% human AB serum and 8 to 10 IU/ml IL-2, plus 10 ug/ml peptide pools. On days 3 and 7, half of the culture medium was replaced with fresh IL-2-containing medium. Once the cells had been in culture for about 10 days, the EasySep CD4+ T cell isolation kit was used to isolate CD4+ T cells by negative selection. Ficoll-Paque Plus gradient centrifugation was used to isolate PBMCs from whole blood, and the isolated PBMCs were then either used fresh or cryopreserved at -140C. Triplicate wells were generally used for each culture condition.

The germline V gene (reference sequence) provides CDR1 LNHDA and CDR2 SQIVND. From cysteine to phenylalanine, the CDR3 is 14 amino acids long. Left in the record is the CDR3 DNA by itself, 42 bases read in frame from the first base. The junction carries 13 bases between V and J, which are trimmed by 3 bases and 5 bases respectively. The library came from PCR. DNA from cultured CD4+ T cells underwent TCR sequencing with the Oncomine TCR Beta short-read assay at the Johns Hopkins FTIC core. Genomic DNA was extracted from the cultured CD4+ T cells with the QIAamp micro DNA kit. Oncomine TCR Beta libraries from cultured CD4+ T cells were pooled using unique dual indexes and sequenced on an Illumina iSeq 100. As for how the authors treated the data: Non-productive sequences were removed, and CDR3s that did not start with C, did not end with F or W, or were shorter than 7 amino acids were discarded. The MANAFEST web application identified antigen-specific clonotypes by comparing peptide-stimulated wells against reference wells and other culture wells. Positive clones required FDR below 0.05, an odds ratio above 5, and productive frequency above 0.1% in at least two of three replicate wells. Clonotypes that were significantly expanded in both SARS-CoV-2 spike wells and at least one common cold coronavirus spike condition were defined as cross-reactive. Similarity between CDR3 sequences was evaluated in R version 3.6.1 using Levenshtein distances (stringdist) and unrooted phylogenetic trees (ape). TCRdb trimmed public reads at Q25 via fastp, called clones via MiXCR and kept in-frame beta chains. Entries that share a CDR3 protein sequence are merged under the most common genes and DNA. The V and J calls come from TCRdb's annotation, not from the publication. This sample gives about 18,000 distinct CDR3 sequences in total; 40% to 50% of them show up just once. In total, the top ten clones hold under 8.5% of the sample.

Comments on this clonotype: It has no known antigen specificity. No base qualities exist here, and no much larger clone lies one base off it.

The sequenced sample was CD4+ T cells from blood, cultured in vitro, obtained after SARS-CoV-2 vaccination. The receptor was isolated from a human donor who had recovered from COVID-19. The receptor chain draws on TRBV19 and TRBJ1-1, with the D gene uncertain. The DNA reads TGTGCCAGTAGTATTCAAAAGGTATGGACTGAAGCTTTCTTT. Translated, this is CASSIQKVWTEAFF.